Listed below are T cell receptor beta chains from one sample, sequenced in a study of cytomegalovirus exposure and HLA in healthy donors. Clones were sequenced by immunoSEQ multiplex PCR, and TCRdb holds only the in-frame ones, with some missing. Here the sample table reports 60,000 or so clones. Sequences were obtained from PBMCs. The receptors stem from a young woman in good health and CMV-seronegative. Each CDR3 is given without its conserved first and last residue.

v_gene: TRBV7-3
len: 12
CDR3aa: ASSSQGASYEQF

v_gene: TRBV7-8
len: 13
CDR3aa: ASSAVLAGEETQY

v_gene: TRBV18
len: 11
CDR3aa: ASSPGQDYGYT

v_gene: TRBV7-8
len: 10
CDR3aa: ASSLVRVNLT

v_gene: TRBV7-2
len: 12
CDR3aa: ASASSGGMDEQY

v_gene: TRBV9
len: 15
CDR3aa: ASSVEGQGLSGNTIY

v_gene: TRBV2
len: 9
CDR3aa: ASSQILFYT

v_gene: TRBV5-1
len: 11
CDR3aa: ASSPTAQETQY

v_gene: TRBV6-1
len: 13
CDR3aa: ASSSLGTAGYEQF

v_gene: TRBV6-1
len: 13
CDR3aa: ASSPGSSYNSPLH

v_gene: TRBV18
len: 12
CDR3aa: ASSPGTGDNEQF

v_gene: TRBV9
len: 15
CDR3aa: ASSVSTNRGGTGELF

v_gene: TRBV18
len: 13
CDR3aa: ASSPRPSGDNEQF

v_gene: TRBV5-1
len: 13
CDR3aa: ASSDGTGIAYEQY

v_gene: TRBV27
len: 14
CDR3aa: ASSPTPGTINTEAF

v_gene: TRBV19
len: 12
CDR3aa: ASNPRGDRTIAF

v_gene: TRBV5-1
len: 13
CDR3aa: ASSFDRGTLNEQY

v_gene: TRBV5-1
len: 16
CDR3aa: ASSLGWGWDNANTEAF

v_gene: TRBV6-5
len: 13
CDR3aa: ASSYKGRYNEKLF

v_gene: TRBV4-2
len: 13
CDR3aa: ASSQGGGNQETQY

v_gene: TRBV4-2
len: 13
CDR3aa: ASSQGRRVQETQY

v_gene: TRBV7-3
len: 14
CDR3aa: ASSPQTGAGGDTQY

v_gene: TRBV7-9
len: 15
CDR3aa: ASSLSLAVESSYEQY

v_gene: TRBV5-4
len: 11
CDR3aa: ASSSGQLYEQY

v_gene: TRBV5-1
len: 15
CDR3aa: ASSLPGLAGGNNEQF

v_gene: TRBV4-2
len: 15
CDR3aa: ASSQDSAGIRSAEQY

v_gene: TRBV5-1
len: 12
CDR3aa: ASSSQGANTEAF

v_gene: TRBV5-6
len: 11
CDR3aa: ASSQGQVYGYT